One sample yielded the 17 T cell receptor beta chains listed below, sequenced in a study of breast tumors, draining lymph nodes, adjacent tissues. Axillary draining lymph nodes of breast cancer patients supplied the node samples. From the multiplex PCR reads, TCRdb called clonotypes with MiXCR, one entry per CDR3 protein. The sample has about 150,000 distinct CDR3 sequences, less than 35% seen once. Sequenced input: axillary lymph node tissue. The source is a female donor with breast cancer. Some clones in this sample may be carry-over from other donors' samples.

The sample holds many counts of this clonotype. The gene calls are TRBV7-8 and TRBJ1-2; D might be TRBD1 (6 bases). Trimming removed 1 base at V and 4 bases at J, with 13 bases between. Germline V lookup: CDR1 SGHVS, CDR2 FQNEAQ. This CDR3 comprises 15 residues. CDR3 in amino acids: CASSLGLGGVYGYTF. CDR3 nucleotide sequence: TGTGCCAGCAGCTTAGGGTTAGGGGGAGTCTATGGCTACACCTTC.

In its sample, this clonotype was seen many times. V usage is TRBV2 and J usage is TRBJ1-2, with D uncertain. The germline V and J ends were trimmed by 4 bases and 8 bases, with 14 bases remaining between them. The CDR3 is made up of 13 amino acids. Looked up from germline, CDR1 is SNHLY and CDR2 is FYNNEI. CDR3 bases: TGTGCCAGCAGTGGGGGAAGTGGGATAGGCTACACCTTC. Protein: CASSGGSGIGYTF.

The sample holds many counts of this clonotype. The chain joins TRBV5-1 to TRBJ2-4; D perhaps matches TRBD1 (5 bases). The V end was cut by 3 bases, the J end by 8 bases, with 12 bases between. The CDR3 is 13 amino acids. Germline CDR1 reads SGHRS; CDR2 reads YFSETQ. CDR3 DNA: TGCGCCAGCAGCTACACAGGTGGGGACATTCAGTACTTC. Protein product: CASSYTGGDIQYF. The complete variable domain, with remaining parts taken from reference TRBV5-1 and TRBJ2-4, reads KAGVTQTPRYLIKTRGQQVTLSCSPISGHRSVSWYQQTPGQGLQFLFEYFSETQRNKGNFPGRFSGRQFSNSRSEMNVSTLELGDSALYLCASSYTGGDIQYFGAGTRLSVL.

A remark on this clonotype: Because it lacks the conserved phenylalanine or tryptophan at the end, this CDR3 is likely a read error. The genes are TRBV7-8 and TRBJ2-5, with D perhaps TRBD1 (6 bases). Between the trimmed V and J ends, which lost 1 base and 5 bases, there was a span of 14 bases. Germline-derived CDR1 and CDR2 are SGHVS and FQNEAQ. The CDR3 is 15 residues long. The CDR3 sequence: CASSLGWQGWETQYS. CDR3 bases: TGTGCCAGCAGCTTAGGGTGGCAGGGGTGGGAGACCCAGTACTCC.

This clonotype has only a few counts. The chain recombines TRBV7-8 with TRBJ1-1; 7 bases align to TRBD1. The junction had 8 bases not matched to a gene; V was cut back by 3 bases and J by 1 base. CDR3 length: 16 residues. In germline, CDR1 is SGHVS, CDR2 FQNEAQ. The CDR3 bases are TGTGCCAGCAGCTTTACCAGACAGGGACCGAACACTGAAGCTTTCTTT. Residues: CASSFTRQGPNTEAFF.

This clonotype was seen at least ten times. A much larger clone differs by one base, so this may be a read error. The chain couples TRBV20-1 to TRBJ1-2, with unresolved D. V lost 2 bases, J lost 4 bases, and 17 bases lay in between. The CDR3 is made up of 15 amino acids. Germline V CDR1 and CDR2: DFQATT, SNEGSKA (reference sequence). DNA for the CDR3: TGCAGTGCTAGACCCCCAGGCAGGATGCCCTATGGCTACACCTTC. Its translation is CSARPPGRMPYGYTF.

This clonotype qualifies as medium-sized. This rearrangement joins TRBV7-8 to TRBJ1-6, with 9 bases lining up with TRBD1. CDR3 length: 15 residues. CDR1 SGHVS and CDR2 FQNEAQ come from the germline V gene. V lost 5 bases to trimming and J lost 6 bases; unmatched junction nucleotides: 5. The CDR3 region has the DNA TGTGCCAGCAGCCTGGGACAGGGAAGTAATTCACCCCTCCACTTT. This translates into CASSLGQGSNSPLHF.

The chain recombines TRBV9 with TRBJ2-5; 9 bases match TRBD2. Germline trimming cut 0 bases from V and 4 bases from J; bases unmatched to any gene: 13. This CDR3 has 18 amino acids. The germline V gene encodes CDR1 SGDLS and CDR2 YYNGEE. DNA of the CDR3: TGTGCCAGCAGCGTAGGAGAGTTGGCTAGCGGGGTCCGAGAGACCCAGTACTTC. It translates to CASSVGELASGVRETQYF.

This clonotype has a count of ten or more. V usage is TRBV2 and J usage is TRBJ1-5; 9 bases map to TRBD1. This CDR3 has 16 residues. Germline trimming cut 4 bases from V and 6 bases from J; bases unmatched to any gene: 10. CDR1 SNHLY and CDR2 FYNNEI come from the germline V gene. Here the CDR3 DNA reads TGTGCCAGCAGTGGTACACTGACAGGGGGAGGTCAGCCCCAGCATTTT. Translating it yields CASSGTLTGGGQPQHF.

This clonotype was picked up many times. The rearrangement uses TRBV6-1 and TRBJ2-3; the D is unclear. V was clipped by 6 bases and J by 1 base, with 11 bases between them. The CDR3 extends over 14 amino acids. Germline loops: CDR1 MNHNS, CDR2 SASEGT. The CDR3 protein is CASSVSEGTDTQYF. CDR3 in DNA: TGTGCCAGCAGCGTCAGCGAAGGCACAGATACGCAGTATTTT.

This clonotype has at least ten counts. The V and J genes are TRBV6-1 and TRBJ2-3, with 8 bases lining up with TRBD2. Germline V lookup: CDR1 MNHNS, CDR2 SASEGT. The CDR3 contains 13 residues. J was trimmed by 10 bases and V by 7 bases; bases with no gene match: 10. The CDR3, as DNA: TGTGCCAGCATAAGGACTAGCCCCTCGGCGCAGTATTTT. Its protein is CASIRTSPSAQYF.

To note about this clonotype: A much more abundant neighbour one base away suggests this may be a read error. The rearrangement uses TRBV6-5 and TRBJ2-1; D not certain. Germline V gene data show CDR1 as MNHEY and CDR2 as SVGAGI. This CDR3 is built from 15 residues. V lost 5 bases and J lost 0, with 11 bases in between. CDR3 nucleotides: TGTGCCAGCAGTCACTTTCAAGGCTCCTACAATGAGCAGTTCTTC. It specifies CASSHFQGSYNEQFF.

The gene calls are TRBV18 and TRBJ1-4; D gene unclear. V was shortened by 0 bases and J by 0 bases, with 5 bases between the two germline ends. Germline V gene lookup returns CDR1 KGHSH and CDR2 LQKENI. The CDR3 is 15 residues long. The CDR3 DNA is TGTGCCAGCTCACCACCGACTGCAACTAATGAAAAACTGTTTTTT. Its protein is CASSPPTATNEKLFF.

This clonotype was seen ten or more times. This chain uses TRBV19 with TRBJ2-7, with 7 bases fitting TRBD1. CDR1 LNHDA and CDR2 SQIVND come from the germline V gene (reference sequence). Losses at the gene ends were 4 bases for V and 2 bases for J; bases not matched to a gene: 8. CDR3 length: 15 amino acids. The CDR3 reads CASSRTGQRAYEQYF. CDR3 nucleotide sequence: TGTGCCAGTAGTAGAACGGGACAGCGAGCCTACGAGCAGTACTTC.

The genes are TRBV20-1 and TRBJ2-5; 8 bases agree with TRBD1. The CDR3 contains 13 residues. Germline-derived CDR1 and CDR2 are DFQATT and SNEGSKA (reference sequence). Trimming at V came to 7 bases and at J to 1 base, leaving 5 bases not matched to a gene. The CDR3 nucleotides are TGCAGTGTCCCAGGACAGGGCCAAGAGACCCAGTACTTC. This sequence encodes CSVPGQGQETQYF.

In its sample, this clonotype was seen many times. This chain uses TRBV29-1 with TRBJ2-3; 7 bases fit TRBD1. CDR3 length: 12 residues. Trimming cost V 7 bases and J 4 bases; bases outside gene matches: 5. Germline lookup yields CDR1 SQVTM and CDR2 ANQGSEA. The CDR3 nucleotides are TGCAGCGCGAGACAGGGTTCAGATACGCAGTATTTT. Translating it yields CSARQGSDTQYF.

This clonotype showed up many times. The gene calls are TRBV7-2 and TRBJ1-2; D remains ambiguous. V shed 5 bases and J shed 4 bases, with 11 bases lying between them. Germline V gene sequence: CDR1 SGHTA, CDR2 FQGNSA. The CDR3 covers 13 residues. CDR3 amino acids: CASSNPLAYGYTF. CDR3 DNA: TGTGCCAGCAGCAATCCCCTAGCCTATGGCTACACCTTC.